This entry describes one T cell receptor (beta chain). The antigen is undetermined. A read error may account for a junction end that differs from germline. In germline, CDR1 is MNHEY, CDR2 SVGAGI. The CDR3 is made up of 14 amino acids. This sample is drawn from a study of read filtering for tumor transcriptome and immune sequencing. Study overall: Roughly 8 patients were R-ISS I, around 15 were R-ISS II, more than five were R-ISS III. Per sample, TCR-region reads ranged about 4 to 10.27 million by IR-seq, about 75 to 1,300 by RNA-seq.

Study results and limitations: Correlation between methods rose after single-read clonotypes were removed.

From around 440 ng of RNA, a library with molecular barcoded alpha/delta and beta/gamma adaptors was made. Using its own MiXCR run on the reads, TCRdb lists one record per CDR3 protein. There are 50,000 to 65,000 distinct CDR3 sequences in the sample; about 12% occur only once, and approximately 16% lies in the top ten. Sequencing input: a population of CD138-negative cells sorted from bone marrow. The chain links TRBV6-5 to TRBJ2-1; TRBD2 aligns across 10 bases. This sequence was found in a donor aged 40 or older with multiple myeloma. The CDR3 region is CASIPSGGALGQFF. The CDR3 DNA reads TGCGCCAGCATCCCGAGCGGGGGGGCACTTGGGCAGTTCTTC.